This T cell receptor beta chain was sequenced during a study of blood T cell repertoires in COVID-19. Seattle's cohort entered during active infection and was followed longitudinally. As handled by the study authors: Estimated nucleated cell counts came from reference gene primer amplification. Measured with immunoSEQ multiplex PCR; TCRdb has only the in-frame clones, and not every one. From that table come the V and J calls and clone size; the DNA was used to work out D and trimming. The table has about 340,000 clones, around 88% seen once. V was cut by 6 bases and J by 1 base, with 7 bases left in between. This CDR3 is built from 13 residues.

The receptor was isolated from a woman aged 55 to 70 with COVID-19, enrolled during active disease. Specimen: peripheral blood. The J gene is TRBJ1-5, the V gene TRBV12-3 or TRBV12-4; TRBD1 is a possible D gene (6 bases). The CDR3 loop is CASRGASNQPQHF. The CDR3 bases are TGTGCCAGCAGGGGGGCCAGCAATCAGCCCCAGCATTTT.